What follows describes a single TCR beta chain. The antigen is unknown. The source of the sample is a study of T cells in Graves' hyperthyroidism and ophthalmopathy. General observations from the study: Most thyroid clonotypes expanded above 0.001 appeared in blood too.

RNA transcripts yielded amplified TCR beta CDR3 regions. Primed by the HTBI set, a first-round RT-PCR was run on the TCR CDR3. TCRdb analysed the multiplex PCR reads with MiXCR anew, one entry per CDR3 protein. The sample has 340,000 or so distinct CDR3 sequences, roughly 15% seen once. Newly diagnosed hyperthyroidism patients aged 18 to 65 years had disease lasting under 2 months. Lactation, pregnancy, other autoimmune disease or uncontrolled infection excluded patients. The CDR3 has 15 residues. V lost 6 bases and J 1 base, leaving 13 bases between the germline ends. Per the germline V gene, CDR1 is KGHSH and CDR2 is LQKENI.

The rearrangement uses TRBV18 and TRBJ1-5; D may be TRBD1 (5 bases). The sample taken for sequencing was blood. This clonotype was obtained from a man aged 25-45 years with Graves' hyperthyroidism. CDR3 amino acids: CASSPGPGSNQPQHF. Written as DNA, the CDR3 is TGTGCCAGCTCGCCGGGGCCTGGGAGCAATCAGCCCCAGCATTTT.